The source of this T cell receptor beta chain is a study of T cell repertoires in cytomegalovirus infection. Looking at the study overall: Newly reported HLA-C-restricted and thoroughly characterized HLA-B-restricted CMV epitopes were employed. Public TCR beta signatures indicated both CMV infection and matching HLA type. Study-wide points: The ex vivo response showed dominance by HLA-C-restricted CMV-specific TCR beta clonotypes. CMV carriers having the relevant HLA were flagged by cumulative public TCR beta family frequency.

TCRdb independently ran MiXCR on the reads; one entry per CDR3 protein. The table shows about 110,000 distinct CDR3 sequences, with about 40% occurring only once. The CDR3 length is 12 residues. V dropped 9 bases and J dropped 11 bases, with 19 bases sitting between them. Germline V gene sequence: CDR1 LNHDA, CDR2 SQIVND (reference sequence). Notes on this clonotype: Its specificity is unknown.

The clonotype comes from a human donor in good health (CMV status not recorded). Some clones in this sample may be carry-over from other donors' samples. The sample consisted of CD8+ T cells from cultured PBMCs, taken from culture after CMV antigen stimulation. V gene TRBV19 combines with J gene TRBJ1-1; maybe TRBD1 (6 bases). For the CDR3, the DNA is TGTGCCAGCAATACTGTGGGGGGCTCTGCTTTCTTT. Residues: CASNTVGGSAFF.